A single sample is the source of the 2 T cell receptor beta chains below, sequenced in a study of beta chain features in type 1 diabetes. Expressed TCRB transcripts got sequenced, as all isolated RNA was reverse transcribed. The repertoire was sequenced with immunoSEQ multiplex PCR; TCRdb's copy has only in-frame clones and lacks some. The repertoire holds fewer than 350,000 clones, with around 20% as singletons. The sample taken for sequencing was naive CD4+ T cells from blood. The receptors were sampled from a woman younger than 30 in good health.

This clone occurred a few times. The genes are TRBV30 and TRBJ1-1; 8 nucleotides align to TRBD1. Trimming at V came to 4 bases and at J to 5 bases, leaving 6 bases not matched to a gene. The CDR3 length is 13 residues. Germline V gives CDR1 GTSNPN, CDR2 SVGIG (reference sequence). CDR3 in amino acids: CAWTTTGATEAFF. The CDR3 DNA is TGTGCCTGGACCACGACAGGGGCGACTGAAGCTTTCTTT.

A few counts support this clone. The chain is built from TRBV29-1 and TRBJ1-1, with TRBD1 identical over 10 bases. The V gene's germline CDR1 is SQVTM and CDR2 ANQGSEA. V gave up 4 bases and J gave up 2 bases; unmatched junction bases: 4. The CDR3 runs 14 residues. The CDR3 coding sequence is TGCAGCGTTGGGGTGACAGGGGGCAACACTGAAGCTTTCTTT. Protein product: CSVGVTGGNTEAFF.